Below, one T cell receptor beta chain is given with its context. Per the original methods: Researchers report that nucleated cell counts were estimated from reference gene primer amplification. Assay: immunoSEQ multiplex PCR; the TCRdb copy retains only in-frame clones and omits some. V and J calls and clone size are given by that table; D and trimming were obtained from the DNA. The repertoire holds more than 200,000 clones, 80% to 90% seen once, with roughly a tenth in the top ten. These data originate in a study of blood T cell repertoires in COVID-19. Study-level information: Specimens from acute and convalescent COVID-19 originated in the United States, Italy and Spain. Sample material is recorded as cDNA or gDNA derived from T cells, B-cell-depleted T cells, or PBMCs.

Looked up from germline, CDR1 is SGHRS and CDR2 is YFSETQ. V gave up 0 bases and J gave up 3 bases, with 19 bases separating them. This CDR3 is built from 17 residues. Seattle-derived patients entered the study during active infection and were followed longitudinally. The sequencing input was peripheral blood. The receptor was derived from a woman over 75 with COVID-19, enrolled during active disease. The V and J genes are TRBV5-1 and TRBJ2-7; perhaps TRBD1 as D (6 bases). CDR3 nucleotide sequence: TGCGCCAGCAGCTTGGGCCCCAAGCCACAGGGCTACTACGAGCAGTACTTC. Protein: CASSLGPKPQGYYEQYF.